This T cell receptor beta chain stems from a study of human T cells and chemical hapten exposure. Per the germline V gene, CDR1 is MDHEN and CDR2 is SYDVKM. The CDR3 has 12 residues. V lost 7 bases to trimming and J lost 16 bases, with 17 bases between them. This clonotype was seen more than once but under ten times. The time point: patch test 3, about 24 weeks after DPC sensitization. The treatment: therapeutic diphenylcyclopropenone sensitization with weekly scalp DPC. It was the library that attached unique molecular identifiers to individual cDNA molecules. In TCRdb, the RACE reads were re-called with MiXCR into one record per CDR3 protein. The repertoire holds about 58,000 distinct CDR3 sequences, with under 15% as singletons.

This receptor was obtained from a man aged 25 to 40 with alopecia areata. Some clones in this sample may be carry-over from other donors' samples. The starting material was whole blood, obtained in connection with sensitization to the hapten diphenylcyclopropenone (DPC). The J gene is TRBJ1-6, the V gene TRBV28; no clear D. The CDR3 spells CASTLQTGILHF. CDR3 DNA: TGTGCCAGCACTCTTCAAACCGGAATTCTCCACTTT.